The source of this T cell receptor beta chain is a study of identical twins (dated by TCRdb to the mid-2010s). The study in broad terms: To test whether fetal clonotypes persist, this study deep-sequenced TCR alpha and beta repertoires from monozygotic twins, from unrelated adults of various ages, and from cord blood. To rule out contamination, the twin experiments were replicated at different times with different library preparation protocols.

The paper as a whole reports these results and caveats: Fewer insertions were carried by abundant cord blood beta clonotypes; a weaker similar trend was observed in young adult naive repertoires, while no such trend was observed in memory repertoires. Zero-insertion analyses could be partly confounded by invariant T cells such as MAIT and iNKT, though diverse VJ usage argued against such confounding for most clonotypes. Out-of-frame TCR alpha sequences shared between twins showed an excess of low generation-probability sequences compared with coincidental sharing between unrelated individuals. In monozygotic twins, out-of-frame TCR alpha sharing was systematically underestimated by recombination models, although the models agreed with sharing between unrelated individuals. The excess sharing between twins in beta out-of-frame sequences was weaker because fewer shared sequences reduced the signal-to-noise ratio. Conclusions relied on cross-sectional statistical analysis, since the same donors could not be followed over many years.

A note on this clonotype: Its specific antigen is unknown. Base qualities are not recorded, but no much larger clone differs from it by a single base.

Every donor was a healthy Caucasian. Three pairs of female monozygotic twins, all aged roughly 18 to 30 years, made up the twin cohort. Peripheral blood mononuclear cells were the source from which RNA for the TCR libraries was isolated. The library was prepared using 5' RACE. This sample was sequenced with an Illumina HiSeq 2000. Template switching introduced a universal primer binding site; the final cDNA contained a unique molecular identifier, enabling accurate counting of TCR cDNA molecules. Specific primers in the conserved constant-segment region were used to synthesize first-strand cDNA for TCR alpha and beta chains. To control for contamination, every cDNA library carried two barcodes: a SMART-Mk sample barcode plus Illumina barcodes. Two successive PCR steps introduced TruSeq adapter sequences along with Illumina sample barcodes. The TCR alpha and beta cDNA libraries were sequenced on the Illumina HiSeq platform using custom primers. The published analysis was carried out like this. MiGEC processed the raw reads to extract unique molecular identifiers, while MiXCR was used to determine the CDR3 positions. For each individual, recombination models were inferred using an EM algorithm with the repgenHMM and IGoR tools. Shared clonotypes were analyzed with the tcR package in R, and sharing was normalized by the product of cloneset sizes. To study raw recombination without the effects of thymic and clonal selection, out-of-frame nonproductive sequences were analyzed. Using fastp at Q25 and MiXCR, TCRdb reprocessed the public reads and kept productive beta chains. Identical CDR3 protein sequences are pooled into one entry, listed with their most common genes and DNA. The V and J calls and clone size are TCRdb's, not the authors'. Within this sample are roughly 750,000 distinct CDR3 sequences, with less than 25% of them counted one time only. The ten largest clones represent 4% to 5.5% of the sample.

The same data also contributed to another study, on T cells expressing NK-cell markers. Looking at the second paper: In sorted CD3+CD56+NKG2C+, CD3+CD56+NKG2C- and CD3+CD56-NKG2C+ T-cell subsets from eight donors, TCR beta-chain repertoires were profiled. Of the eight sequenced donors, seven were found to be HCMV-seropositive and one was found to be HCMV-seronegative. To restrict sorting to alphabetaTCR-expressing T cells, an anti-gammadeltaTCR antibody was added in several experiments. In five to seven donors, the dominant CD3+CD56+NKG2C+ clonotypes were found to rank among the top 10 CD8+ clonotypes and to make up roughly 1.0-7.0% of CD8+ T cells. Those dominant clonotypes were again the most abundant among CD3+CD56-NKG2C+ cells in a handful of donors, at about 28.3-60.1%. Whether the expanded NKG2C-expressing T cell clones were specific for HCMV antigens was left unclear. The eight sequenced donors were randomly selected healthy volunteers, three men and five women. A commercial ELISA kit detecting HCMV-specific IgG in serum was used to determine HCMV serostatus. For more than five donors, bulk peripheral blood T-cell repertoires were also sequenced from unsorted PBMC. Reads were demultiplexed and grouped by UMI with MIGEC, and clonotypes were assembled and quantified with MiTCR. To remove erroneous sequences, TCR cDNA sequences were retained only when supported by two or more reads. The tcR package was used for downstream repertoire analysis, and clonotypes were matched across fractions by CDR3 nucleotide sequence plus V segment. Antigen specificity was annotated against VDJdb with VDJmatch, allowing one amino acid substitution in CDR3.

Sequencing was done on a sample of PBMCs. The TCR originated in a woman aged 18-29 years in good health.

The CDR3 reads as follows: CASSYGELIEQYF. The DNA is TGCGCCAGCAGCTACGGGGAGCTTATCGAGCAGTACTTC. The chain is assembled from TRBV5-1 and TRBJ2-7; a tentative D match to TRBD2 spans 5 bases. V is pared back by 3 bases and J by 6 bases, with 13 bases lying between the germline termini. The CDR3 covers 13 residues, taking in both the cysteine and the phenylalanine. Of the read, only the CDR3 DNA is kept; its 39 bases are in frame from base 1. The germline V gene specifies SGHRS as CDR1 and YFSETQ as CDR2. Here the CDR3 is joined to the reference TRBV5-1 and TRBJ2-7 genes, and the full variable domain is: KAGVTQTPRYLIKTRGQQVTLSCSPISGHRSVSWYQQTPGQGLQFLFEYFSETQRNKGNFPGRFSGRQFSNSRSEMNVSTLELGDSALYLCASSYGELIEQYFGPGTRLTVT.